These 2 T cell receptor beta chains came from one sample sequenced in a study of blood T cell repertoires in COVID-19. Assay: immunoSEQ multiplex PCR; the TCRdb copy retains only in-frame clones and omits some. The sample has about 300,000 clones, around nine tenths seen once. Material for sequencing was peripheral blood. Receptor source: a woman in her twenties or thirties with COVID-19, enrolled during active disease.

The chain combines TRBV11-2 with TRBJ1-1, with D possibly matching TRBD1 (6 bases). Germline V gives CDR1 SGHAT, CDR2 FQNNGV. The CDR3 has 14 amino acids. Trimming left V 4 bases short and J 8 bases short, with 17 bases between. The CDR3 bases are TGTGCCAGCAGCTCTACAGGGTCTCTGGGCGAAGCTTTCTTT. It is translated as CASSSTGSLGEAFF. Variable domain in full (rest from reference TRBV11-2 and TRBJ1-1): EAGVAQSPRYKIIEKRQSVAFWCNPISGHATLYWYQQILGQGPKLLIQFQNNGVVDDSQLPKDRFSAERLKGVDSTLKIQPAKLEDSAVYLCASSSTGSLGEAFFGQGTRLTVV.

The chain uses TRBV11-2 and TRBJ2-7, with a tentative D call TRBD1 (5 bases). The CDR3 consists of 15 residues. The germline V and J ends were trimmed by 2 bases and 7 bases, with 18 bases remaining between them. Germline CDR1 and CDR2: SGHAT and FQNNGV. CDR3 amino acids: CASSLRADGAREQYF. CDR3 nucleotide sequence: TGTGCCAGCAGCTTAAGGGCCGATGGGGCGAGGGAGCAGTACTTC. The complete variable domain, with remaining parts taken from reference TRBV11-2 and TRBJ2-7, reads EAGVAQSPRYKIIEKRQSVAFWCNPISGHATLYWYQQILGQGPKLLIQFQNNGVVDDSQLPKDRFSAERLKGVDSTLKIQPAKLEDSAVYLCASSLRADGAREQYFGPGTRLTVT.